A selection of T cell receptor beta chains follows, all from one sample in a study of multiple sclerosis patients with progressive multifocal leukoencephalopathy. The method was immunoSEQ multiplex PCR; TCRdb's version includes in-frame clones alone and lacks a portion of them. The table has about 32,000 clones, about 87% seen once; the top ten hold less than 7.5%. The source material was PBMCs, sampled from a patient treated with natalizumab. Receptor source: a woman in her 40s with progressive multifocal leukoencephalopathy. CDR3s leave out the opening cysteine and the closing phenylalanine or tryptophan. D genes are given only for firm matches. Clone size is shown for a subset of rows, as once, few, many or a class of expanded clone.

D: TRBD2; V: TRBV7-2; size: .; CDR3: ASSAYGTSGGAGQF
D: .; V: TRBV7-9; size: .; CDR3: ASSLALGRANEKLF
D: .; V: TRBV29-1; size: .; CDR3: SVPGGHGNTIY
D: TRBD1; V: TRBV6-5; size: once; CDR3: ASSYRQGATEAF
D: .; V: TRBV4-3; size: .; CDR3: ASSQDLGQVGPTGELF
D: .; V: TRBV7-3; size: .; CDR3: ASSFDRLETQY
D: .; V: TRBV19; size: .; CDR3: ASHRGELTNTEAF
D: .; V: TRBV18; size: .; CDR3: ASSGRGDTNYGYT
D: .; V: TRBV5-1; size: .; CDR3: ASSLVSAVADTQY
D: .; V: TRBV18; size: .; CDR3: ASSPPAGSSSYEQY
D: .; V: TRBV4-2; size: .; CDR3: ASSQVLESGEQY
D: TRBD1; V: TRBV27; size: .; CDR3: ASSGGQGLFYEQY